This section outlines one T cell receptor beta chain sequence together with its context. Its antigen is as yet unknown. These data come from a study of CD8 T cells in Susac syndrome. The study's findings and limits: The study conceded that relatively few individuals underwent its TCR sequencing and HLA analysis.

The RNA input was 0.5 to 1 ug, and it was reverse transcribed with random hexamers. TCRdb reprocessed the immunoSEQ multiplex PCR reads via MiXCR and lists one record per CDR3 protein. The table has about 290,000 distinct CDR3 sequences, approximately 89% seen once. Per germline, CDR1 SGHNT and CDR2 YYREEE (reference sequence). The CDR3 runs to 15 residues. With V trimmed by 6 bases and J by 4 bases, 12 bases remained unmatched. From blood CD8+ and CD4+ T cells, TCR beta sequences were generated. Multiple sclerosis controls were treatment-naive patients with stable or active relapsing-remitting disease.

Sequencing used CD8+ T cells from PBMCs. This TCR came from a human donor with multiple sclerosis. The chain joins TRBV5-4 to TRBJ1-2; 7 bases agree with TRBD1. The DNA of the CDR3 is TGTGCCAGCACCCTTACAGGGGAAGGACTCTATGGCTACACCTTC. This gives the protein CASTLTGEGLYGYTF.